This passage covers 30 T cell receptor beta chains from one sample sequenced in a study of T cell responses to AZD1222 COVID-19 vaccine. Assay used: immunoSEQ multiplex PCR; TCRdb lists only in-frame clones, some missing. This table holds some 170,000 clones, about 89% found once. The sequences come from peripheral blood, collected 28 days after the second AZD1222 dose. Receptors originate from an adult who received the AZD1222 COVID-19 vaccine.

This chain links TRBV5-1 with TRBJ2-2; the D is unclear. Trimming pared 4 bases from V and 5 bases from J, leaving 9 bases between. Germline CDR1 reads SGHRS; CDR2 reads YFSETQ. This CDR3 is built from 13 residues. The CDR3 protein is CASSRHTTGELFF. CDR3 sequence (DNA): TGCGCCAGCAGCCGTCACACGACCGGGGAGCTGTTTTTT.

This sequence joins TRBV19 and TRBJ1-2, with D perhaps matching TRBD1 (5 bases). This CDR3 is built from 14 residues. Germline CDR1 and CDR2: LNHDA and SQIVND (reference sequence). V was pared by 2 bases and J by 7 bases, with 14 bases between. The CDR3 nucleotides read TGTGCCAGTAGTATAACCGCAGGGTCCTTTGGCTACACCTTC. The encoded protein is CASSITAGSFGYTF.

The chain has TRBV3-1 (or the pseudogene TRBV3-2) and TRBJ1-4; D is perhaps TRBD1 (6 bases). V gave up 5 bases and J gave up 8 bases, with 15 bases separating them. CDR3 length: 14 amino acids. The germline V gene encodes CDR1 LGHDT and CDR2 YNNKEL (reference sequence). CDR3 sequence (DNA): TGTGCCAGCAGCGCAGTAGGGGGGCGGGAAAAACTGTTTTTT. Its translation is CASSAVGGREKLFF.

The V gene is TRBV6-2 or TRBV6-3, the J gene TRBJ2-7; D is unresolved. Germline loops: CDR1 MNHEY, CDR2 SVGEGT. The ends were cut back, 6 bases at V and 1 base at J, with 13 bases in the middle. This CDR3 is 14 amino acids long. The CDR3 region is CASSTDTKSYEQYF. The CDR3 DNA reads TGTGCCAGCAGCACCGACACCAAATCCTACGAGCAGTACTTC.

The rearrangement uses TRBV30 and TRBJ1-3, with D possibly TRBD1 on 5 matching bases. Germline-derived CDR1 and CDR2 are GTSNPN and SVGIG (reference sequence). Trimming shortened V by 3 bases and J by 0 bases, and 6 bases separated the two germline ends. The length of the CDR3 is 13 residues. CDR3 protein: CAWRTVSGNTIYF. CDR3 DNA: TGTGCCTGGAGGACAGTCTCTGGAAACACCATATATTTT.

The rearrangement links TRBV4-1 to TRBJ2-7; no clear D. Germline lookup yields CDR1 MGHRA and CDR2 YSYEKL. CDR3 size: 13 residues. Trimming pared 0 bases from V and 5 bases from J, leaving 8 bases between. The CDR3 DNA sequence: TGCGCCAGCAGCCAAGATGATAGGGACGAGCAGTACTTC. It codes for CASSQDDRDEQYF.

The rearrangement uses TRBV5-5 and TRBJ1-1, with D unresolved. Germline V gene sequence: CDR1 SGHKS, CDR2 YYEKEE (reference sequence). This CDR3 region has 12 residues. With 4 bases removed from V and 5 bases from J, the gap between germline ends came to 9 bases. CDR3 in amino acids: CASSRSGTEAFF. The CDR3 bases are TGTGCCAGCAGCCGTTCGGGGACTGAAGCTTTCTTT.

The J gene is TRBJ1-2, the V gene TRBV19, with TRBD1 matching over 8 bases. The germline V gene encodes CDR1 LNHDA and CDR2 SQIVND (reference sequence). Trimming cost V 4 bases and J 7 bases; bases outside gene matches: 11. The CDR3 totals 15 residues. CDR3 nucleotides: TGTGCCAGTAGTACCGACAGGGGACCTTGGGGTGGCTACACCTTC. Its protein product is CASSTDRGPWGGYTF. The whole variable domain, filled in from reference TRBV19 and TRBJ1-2, reads DGGITQSPKYLFRKEGQNVTLSCEQNLNHDAMYWYRQDPGQGLRLIYYSQIVNDFQKGDIAEGYSVSREKKESFPLTVTSAQKNPTAFYLCASSTDRGPWGGYTFGSGTRLTVV.

The V gene is TRBV5-1, the J gene TRBJ1-4, with 8 nucleotides matching TRBD1. Germline V gene data show CDR1 as SGHRS and CDR2 as YFSETQ. V gave up 3 bases and J gave up 5 bases; unmatched junction bases: 18. The CDR3 length is 19 residues. CDR3 sequence reads: CASSSDWTGNEATNEKLFF. CDR3 DNA sequence: TGCGCCAGCAGCTCCGACTGGACAGGGAATGAAGCTACCAATGAAAAACTGTTTTTT.

V usage is TRBV29-1 and J usage is TRBJ1-1, with a possible D match to TRBD1 (6 bases). The germline gives CDR1 SQVTM, CDR2 ANQGSEA. CDR3 length equals 15 residues. The V and J ends lost 1 base and 6 bases respectively, with 18 bases between them. The CDR3 coding sequence is TGCAGCGTTGAAGGACGACAGGCCACGAGGGCTGAAGCTTTCTTT. It specifies CSVEGRQATRAEAFF.

This clone was counted once. The chain links TRBV18 to TRBJ1-5; weak D call: TRBD1 (6 bases). Trimming stripped 3 bases from V and 2 bases from J, with 14 bases between. This CDR3 spans 16 amino acids. Per germline, CDR1 KGHSH and CDR2 LQKENI. In nucleotides, the CDR3 is TGTGCCAGCTCACCCCAACGCGCAGGGGGCAATCAGCCCCAGCATTTT. Protein: CASSPQRAGGNQPQHF. Full variable domain (remainder filled in from reference TRBV18 and TRBJ1-5): NAGVMQNPRHLVRRRGQEARLRCSPMKGHSHVYWYRQLPEEGLKFMVYLQKENIIDESGMPKERFSAEFPKEGPSILRIQQVVRGDSAAYFCASSPQRAGGNQPQHFGDGTRLSIL.

The V and J genes are TRBV6-2 or TRBV6-3 and TRBJ2-7, with 9 bases matching TRBD1. This CDR3 spans 14 amino acids. V was clipped by 6 bases and J by 6 bases; unmatched bases: 9. Per germline, CDR1 MNHEY and CDR2 SVGEGT. The CDR3 protein is CASSNRGQVGEQYF. The CDR3 bases are TGTGCCAGCAGCAACAGGGGGCAGGTAGGCGAGCAGTACTTC.

This chain links TRBV6-6 with TRBJ1-1, with D tentatively TRBD1 (6 bases). The CDR3 runs to 15 residues. Germline CDR1 reads MNHNY; CDR2 reads SVGAGI (reference sequence). Trimming removed 0 bases at V and 5 bases at J, with 13 bases between. The CDR3 here is CASSYSKGGQTEAFF. The DNA of the CDR3 is TGTGCCAGCAGTTACTCGAAAGGGGGGCAGACTGAAGCTTTCTTT.

The V and J genes are TRBV19 and TRBJ1-6; D is ambiguous. Trimming pared 3 bases from V and 10 bases from J, leaving 16 bases between. Per the germline V gene, CDR1 is LNHDA and CDR2 is SQIVND (reference sequence). The CDR3 has 15 amino acids. CDR3 sequence: CASSILGWGDSPLHF. CDR3 DNA sequence: TGTGCCAGTAGTATTCTAGGGTGGGGAGACTCACCCCTCCACTTT. Full variable domain (outside the CDR3, taken from reference TRBV19 and TRBJ1-6): DGGITQSPKYLFRKEGQNVTLSCEQNLNHDAMYWYRQDPGQGLRLIYYSQIVNDFQKGDIAEGYSVSREKKESFPLTVTSAQKNPTAFYLCASSILGWGDSPLHFGNGTRLTVT.

The chain employs TRBV27 and TRBJ1-2; TRBD1 matches at 10 bases. The CDR3 is 12 residues long. The germline V gene encodes CDR1 MNHEY and CDR2 SMNVEV (reference sequence). V shed 6 bases and J 7 bases; nucleotides not matched to a gene: 2. CDR3 in DNA: TGTGCCAGCAGAGACAGGGGGCTTGGCTACACCTTC. Translation gives CASRDRGLGYTF.

CDR3 region: CATSRSDRDQPQHF. The CDR3 DNA sequence: TGTGCCACCAGCAGATCGGACAGGGATCAGCCCCAGCATTTT. The gene calls are TRBV15 and TRBJ1-5; 8 bases align to TRBD1. The length of the CDR3 is 14 residues. V was pared by 2 bases and J by 5 bases, with 2 bases of the junction left unmatched. Looked up from germline, CDR1 is LNHNV and CDR2 is YYDKDF (reference sequence). Full variable domain (rest looked up from reference TRBV15 and TRBJ1-5): DAMVIQNPRYQVTQFGKPVTLSCSQTLNHNVMYWYQQKSSQAPKLLFHYYDKDFNNEADTPDNFQSRRPNTSFCFLDIRSPGLGDTAMYLCATSRSDRDQPQHFGDGTRLSIL.

This clone was counted once. V and J are TRBV19 and TRBJ1-2; 7 bases are shared with TRBD1. The CDR3 has 14 residues. Trimming removed 3 bases from V and 5 bases from J; junction bases left unmatched: 6. Germline CDR1 and CDR2: LNHDA and SQIVND (reference sequence). The CDR3 DNA follows: TGTGCCAGTAGTATCTCAAGACAGGGTTATGGCTACACCTTC. It codes for CASSISRQGYGYTF.

The chain carries TRBV18 and TRBJ2-5, with D perhaps given as TRBD1 or TRBD2 (6 bases each). Germline V CDR1 and CDR2: KGHSH, LQKENI. This CDR3 has 13 residues. Trimming stripped 4 bases from V and 3 bases from J, with 9 bases between. The CDR3 DNA reads TGTGCCAGCTCACGGGGGGCCGAAGAGACCCAGTACTTC. The encoded protein is CASSRGAEETQYF.

As regards this clone: The junction shows a germline mismatch at one end, possibly a read error. The same CDR3 also results from other DNA sequences found in this sample. V is TRBV12-3 or TRBV12-4 and J is TRBJ1-2, with a weak D call TRBD1 (6 bases). The CDR3 loop spans 13 amino acids. The DNA of the CDR3 is TGTGCCAGCAGTCGAACAGGGAACTATGGCTACACCTTT. As protein: CASSRTGNYGYTF.

The CDR3 loop is CSVGPGPYEQYF. The CDR3 region has the DNA TGCAGCGTTGGGCCCGGACCCTACGAGCAGTACTTC. The chain combines TRBV29-1 with TRBJ2-7; D call uncertain. This CDR3 region has 12 residues. Trimming left V 4 bases short and J 2 bases short, with 9 bases between. Germline lookup yields CDR1 SQVTM and CDR2 ANQGSEA.

The chain couples TRBV4-1 to TRBJ2-3; TRBD1 is a possible D gene (5 bases). The CDR3 spans 16 residues. Trimming stripped 0 bases from V and 1 base from J, with 11 bases between. Germline V gene sequence: CDR1 MGHRA, CDR2 YSYEKL. The CDR3 nucleotides are TGCGCCAGCAGCCAAGAAGGACAACGCCGCACAGATACGCAGTATTTT. Translated: CASSQEGQRRTDTQYF.

J is TRBJ1-2 and V is TRBV7-2; possible D gene TRBD1, 6 bases. V gave up 3 bases and J gave up 2 bases, with 19 bases separating them. The CDR3 loop spans 17 amino acids. Per germline, CDR1 SGHTA and CDR2 FQGNSA. CDR3 coding DNA: TGTGCCAGCAGCTTTGGGACACACGGAGGGGCCAACTATGGCTACACCTTC. It yields the protein CASSFGTHGGANYGYTF.

This clone was counted a few times. The chain uses TRBV6-4 and TRBJ2-1, with D uncertain. The CDR3 spans 13 residues. The germline gives CDR1 MRHNA, CDR2 SNTAGT. Trimming took 2 bases from V and 5 from J, leaving 7 bases between them. For the CDR3, the DNA is TGTGCCAGCAGTGACGGCTATAACAATGAGCAGTTCTTC. It is translated as CASSDGYNNEQFF.

V is TRBV11-3 and J is TRBJ2-3; 12 bases are shared with TRBD2. The CDR3 contains 18 residues. With 4 bases clipped from V and 5 bases from J, the junction kept 13 bases outside the gene matches. Germline V gene lookup returns CDR1 SGHNT and CDR2 YENEEA. The DNA for the CDR3 is TGTGCCAGCAGCTCCCCGGAGGCTAGCGGGGGGGCATTAGATACGCAGTATTTT. It encodes CASSSPEASGGALDTQYF.

V usage is TRBV18 and J usage is TRBJ1-4; 7 bases align to TRBD1. J was trimmed by 7 bases and V by 2 bases; bases with no gene match: 7. The CDR3 loop spans 15 amino acids. The germline V gene has CDR1 KGHSH and CDR2 LQKENI. The CDR3 bases are TGTGCCAGCTCACCAGGCAGGGGGTTACGTGAAAAACTGTTTTTT. As protein: CASSPGRGLREKLFF.

The chain joins TRBV20-1 to TRBJ1-1; TRBD1 agrees at 10 bases. The CDR3 loop spans 11 amino acids. The V gene's germline CDR1 is DFQATT and CDR2 SNEGSKA (reference sequence). Here the CDR3 reads CRKDRGTEAFF. CDR3 DNA sequence: TGCAGAAAGGACAGGGGGACTGAAGCTTTCTTT.

The rearrangement joins TRBV5-3 to TRBJ2-3, with TRBD2 matching over 9 bases. TRBV5-3 is flagged as an ORF with uncertain function. The CDR3 is 20 amino acids. V was pared by 4 bases and J by 1 base, with 19 bases of the junction left unmatched. CDR3 sequence reads: CARSPPLTSGPSCRTDTQYF. The CDR3 DNA reads TGTGCCAGAAGCCCTCCGCTGACTAGCGGCCCCTCTTGTCGCACAGATACGCAGTATTTT.

This clone has a single count. The chain carries TRBV14 and TRBJ2-7; TRBD2 matches at 8 bases. The CDR3 contains 14 residues. Germline V gene lookup returns CDR1 SGHDN and CDR2 FVKESK. V shed 7 bases, J shed 2 bases, and the junction held 7 bases outside the gene matches. CDR3 nucleotides: TGTGCCAGCAAGCGGGGGTGGAACACCTACGAGCAGTACTTC. It is translated as CASKRGWNTYEQYF.

The V and J genes are TRBV7-6 and TRBJ2-7, with D possibly matching TRBD1 (6 bases). Germline V gene data show CDR1 as SGHVS and CDR2 as FNYEAQ. Trimming left V 6 bases short and J 3 bases short, with 15 bases between. The CDR3 has 14 amino acids. CDR3 DNA sequence: TGTGCCAGCAGTACGGGACAAGGGGGCTACGAGCAGTACTTC. Protein: CASSTGQGGYEQYF.

The chain combines TRBV7-2 with TRBJ1-5; D gene unclear. The germline V and J ends were trimmed by 5 bases and 3 bases, with 14 bases remaining between them. The CDR3 consists of 15 residues. Per the germline V gene, CDR1 is SGHTA and CDR2 is FQGNSA. As DNA, the CDR3 is TGTGCCAGCAGCGATCAGCCGGGCTCCAATCAGCCCCAGCATTTT. Its protein is CASSDQPGSNQPQHF.